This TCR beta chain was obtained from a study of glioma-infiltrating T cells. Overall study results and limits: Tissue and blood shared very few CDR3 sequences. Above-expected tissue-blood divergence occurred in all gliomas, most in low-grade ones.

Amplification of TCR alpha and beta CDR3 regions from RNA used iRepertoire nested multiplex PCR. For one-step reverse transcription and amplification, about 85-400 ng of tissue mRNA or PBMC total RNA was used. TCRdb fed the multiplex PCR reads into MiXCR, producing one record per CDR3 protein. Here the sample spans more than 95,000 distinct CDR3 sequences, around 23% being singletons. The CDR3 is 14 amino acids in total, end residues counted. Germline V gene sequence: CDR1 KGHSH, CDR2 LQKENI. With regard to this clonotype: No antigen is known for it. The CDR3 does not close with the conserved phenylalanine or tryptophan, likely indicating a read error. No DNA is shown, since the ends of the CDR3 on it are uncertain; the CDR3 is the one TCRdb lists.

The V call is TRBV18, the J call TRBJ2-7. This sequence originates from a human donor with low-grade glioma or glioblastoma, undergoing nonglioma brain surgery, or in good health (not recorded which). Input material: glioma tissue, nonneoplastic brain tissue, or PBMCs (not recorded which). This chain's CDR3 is CASSPPGNLYEKYL.